This record covers a single T cell receptor beta chain. These data are taken from a study of regulatory T cells in long-lasting Graves disease. Time point reported: newly diagnosed GD, antithyroid drugs for less than 3 months. PBMCs were the source of the RNA used for TCR sequencing. The V gene's germline CDR1 is SGHNT and CDR2 YYREEE (reference sequence). Losses at the gene ends were 0 bases for V and 1 base for J; bases not matched to a gene: 2. The CDR3 is 15 amino acids. Combining iRepertoire HTBI primers with Arm-PCR of CDR3 regions, the authors built TCR beta libraries. A single record per CDR3 protein comes from TCRdb applying MiXCR to the multiplex PCR reads. The top ten clones hold about 14% of a sample with a few hundred thousand distinct CDR3 sequences, approximately 20% of them seen once. The data also belong to a second study, concerning T cells in Graves' hyperthyroidism and ophthalmopathy.

This TCR was sampled from a woman aged 25 to 39 with Graves disease. Here the sequenced sample was peripheral blood mononuclear cells (PBMCs), taken at new diagnosis, from a patient treated with antithyroid drugs. The V gene is TRBV5-4, the J gene TRBJ1-1, with 8 positions matching TRBD1. The CDR3 sequence: CASSLETGANTEAFF. The CDR3 bases are TGTGCCAGCAGCTTGGAGACAGGGGCGAACACTGAAGCTTTCTTT.